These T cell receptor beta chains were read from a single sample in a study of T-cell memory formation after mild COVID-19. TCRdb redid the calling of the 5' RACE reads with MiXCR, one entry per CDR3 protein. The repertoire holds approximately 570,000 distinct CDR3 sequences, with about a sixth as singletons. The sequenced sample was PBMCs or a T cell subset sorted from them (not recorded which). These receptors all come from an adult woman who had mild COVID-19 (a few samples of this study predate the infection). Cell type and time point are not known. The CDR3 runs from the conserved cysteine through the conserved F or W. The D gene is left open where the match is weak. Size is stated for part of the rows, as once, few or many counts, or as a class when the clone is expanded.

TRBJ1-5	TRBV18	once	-	CASSPGPENQPQHF	TGTGCCAGCTCACCAGGGCCAGAAAATCAGCCCCAGCATTTT
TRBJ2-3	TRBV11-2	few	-	CASSRIGTTDTQYF	TGTGCCAGCAGTAGAATCGGGACCACAGATACGCAGTATTTT
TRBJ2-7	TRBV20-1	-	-	CSASGRVYEQYF	TGCAGTGCTAGCGGCAGGGTCTACGAGCAGTACTTC
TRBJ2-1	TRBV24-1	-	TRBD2	CATSVVGPGGLNEQFF	TGTGCCACCAGTGTAGTCGGGCCGGGGGGACTCAATGAGCAGTTCTTC
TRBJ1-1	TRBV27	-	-	CASSLRAGVNTEAFF	TGTGCCAGCAGTTTACGGGCAGGGGTAAACACTGAAGCTTTCTTT
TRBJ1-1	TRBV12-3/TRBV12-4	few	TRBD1	CASSPGQTEAFF	TGTGCCAGCAGCCCGGGACAGACTGAAGCTTTCTTT
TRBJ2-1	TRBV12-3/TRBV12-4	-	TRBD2	CATGGGLASNEQFF	TGTGCCACCGGGGGAGGACTAGCCTCCAATGAGCAGTTCTTC
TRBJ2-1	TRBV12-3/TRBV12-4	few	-	CASSLGQQFF	TGTGCCAGCAGTTTAGGCCAGCAGTTCTTC
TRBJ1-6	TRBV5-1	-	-	CASSFSEGGNSPLHF	TGCGCCAGCAGCTTCTCTGAAGGGGGGAATTCACCCCTCCACTTT
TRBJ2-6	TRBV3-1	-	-	CASSQDSVSGANVLTF	TGTGCCAGCAGCCAAGACTCTGTCTCTGGGGCCAACGTCCTGACTTTC
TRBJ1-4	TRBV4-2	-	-	CASSQDARGGEKLFF	TGTGCCAGCAGCCAAGATGCCAGGGGAGGGGAAAAACTGTTTTTT
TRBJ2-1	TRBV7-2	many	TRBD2	CASSFPAGTSGRGEQFF	TGTGCCAGCAGCTTTCCGGCCGGGACTAGCGGGAGGGGTGAGCAGTTCTTC
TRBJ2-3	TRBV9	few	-	CASSVEADSTDTQYF	TGTGCCAGCAGCGTAGAGGCGGATAGCACAGATACGCAGTATTTT
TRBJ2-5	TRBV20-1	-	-	CSAWSTSQETQYF	TGCAGTGCGTGGTCGACCTCCCAAGAGACCCAGTACTTC
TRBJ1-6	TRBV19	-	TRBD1	CASRPGTVNSPLHF	TGTGCCAGTAGACCCGGGACAGTTAATTCACCCCTCCACTTT
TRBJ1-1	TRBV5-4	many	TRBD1	CASSPYNRGEAFF	TGTGCCAGCAGCCCTTACAACAGGGGAGAAGCTTTCTTT
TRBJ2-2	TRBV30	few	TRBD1	CAWSVGTGRPNTGELFF	TGTGCCTGGAGTGTAGGGACAGGGCGTCCGAACACCGGGGAGCTGTTTTTT
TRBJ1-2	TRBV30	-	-	CAWSPSAGFGYTF	TGTGCCTGGAGCCCATCTGCCGGGTTCGGCTACACCTTC
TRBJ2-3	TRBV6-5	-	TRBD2	CASSPLGLADTDTQYF	TGTGCCAGCAGTCCACTCGGGCTAGCGGACACAGATACGCAGTATTTT
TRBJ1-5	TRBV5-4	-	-	CASSSGGAGSQPQHF	TGTGCCAGCAGCTCCGGGGGGGCGGGAAGTCAGCCCCAGCATTTT
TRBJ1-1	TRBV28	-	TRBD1	CASTRPRDRGFMDTEAFF	TGTGCCAGCACTCGCCCCCGGGACAGGGGTTTTATGGACACTGAAGCTTTCTTT
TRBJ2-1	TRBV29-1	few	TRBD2	CSVEASGRASEQFF	TGCAGCGTTGAGGCTAGCGGGAGGGCCTCCGAGCAGTTCTTC
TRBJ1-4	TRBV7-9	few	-	CASSLGRAKEKLFF	TGTGCCAGCAGCTTAGGGAGGGCTAAGGAAAAACTGTTTTTT
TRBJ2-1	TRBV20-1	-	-	CSARYDRTYNEQFF	TGCAGTGCTAGGTATGACAGAACCTACAATGAGCAGTTCTTC
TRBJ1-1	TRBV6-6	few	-	CASSYSSKVNAEAFF	TGTGCCAGCAGTTACTCGAGCAAGGTGAACGCTGAAGCTTTCTTT